This T cell receptor beta chain is drawn from a study of identical twins. Template switching created a universal primer site, and the cDNA included unique molecular identifiers. TCRdb independently ran MiXCR on the 5' RACE reads; one entry per CDR3 protein. The sample lists around 690,000 distinct CDR3 sequences; 21% were seen once. This clonotype has more than one count but fewer than ten. Its antigen is unknown. General observations from the study: Abundant cord blood beta clonotypes carried fewer insertions; memory repertoires showed none.

This sample was also put to use in a study of T cells expressing NK-cell markers. That source notes: Dominance of the CD3+CD56-NKG2C+ fraction by these clonotypes also held in several donors.

Sequencing input: PBMCs. The receptor was derived from a young woman in good health.

The CDR3 here is CASSYRSGARDEQYF. Here the CDR3 DNA reads TGTGCCAGCAGTTACCGATCGGGAGCCAGGGACGAGCAGTACTTC. This chain joins TRBV6-2 or TRBV6-3 and TRBJ2-7; D possibly corresponds to TRBD2 (6 bases). With 2 bases removed from V and 5 bases from J, the gap between germline ends came to 16 bases. This CDR3 has 15 amino acids. The germline CDR1 and CDR2 sequences are MNHEY and SVGEGT.